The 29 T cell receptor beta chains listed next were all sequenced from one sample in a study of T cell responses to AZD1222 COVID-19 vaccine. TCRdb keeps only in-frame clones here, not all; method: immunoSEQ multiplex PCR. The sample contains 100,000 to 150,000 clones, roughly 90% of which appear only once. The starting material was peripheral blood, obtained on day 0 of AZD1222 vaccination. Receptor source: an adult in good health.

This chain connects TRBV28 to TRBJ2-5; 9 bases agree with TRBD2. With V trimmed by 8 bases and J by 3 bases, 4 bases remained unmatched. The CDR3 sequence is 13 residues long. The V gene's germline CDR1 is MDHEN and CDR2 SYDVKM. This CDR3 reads CASETSGEETQYF. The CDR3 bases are TGTGCCAGCGAGACTAGCGGAGAAGAGACCCAGTACTTC. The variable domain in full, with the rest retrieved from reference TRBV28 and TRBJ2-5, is DVKVTQSSRYLVKRTGEKVFLECVQDMDHENMFWYRQDPGLGLRLIYFSYDVKMKEKGDIPEGYSVSREKKERFSLILESASTNQTSMYLCASETSGEETQYFGPGTRLLVL.

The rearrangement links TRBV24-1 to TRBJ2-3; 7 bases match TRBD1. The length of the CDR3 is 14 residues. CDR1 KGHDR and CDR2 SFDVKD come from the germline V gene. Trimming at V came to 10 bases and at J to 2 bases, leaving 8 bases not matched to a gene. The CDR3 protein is CATSKGGSTDTQYF. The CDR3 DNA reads TGTGCCACTTCAAAAGGGGGCTCCACAGATACGCAGTATTTT.

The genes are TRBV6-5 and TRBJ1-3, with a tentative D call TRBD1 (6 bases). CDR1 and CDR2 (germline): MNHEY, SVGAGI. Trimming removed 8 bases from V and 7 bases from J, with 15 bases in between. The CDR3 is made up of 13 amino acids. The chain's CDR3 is CASRPWGANTIYF. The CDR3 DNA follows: TGTGCCAGCCGCCCGTGGGGGGCGAACACCATATATTTT.

This CDR3 reads CASSLSMMGFTEAFF. The CDR3, as DNA: TGTGCCAGCAGCTTATCGATGATGGGGTTCACTGAAGCTTTCTTT. This chain connects TRBV7-2 to TRBJ1-1; D not resolved. The V end was cut by 2 bases, the J end by 4 bases, with 14 bases between. Germline V CDR1 and CDR2: SGHTA, FQGNSA. The CDR3 is 15 amino acids.

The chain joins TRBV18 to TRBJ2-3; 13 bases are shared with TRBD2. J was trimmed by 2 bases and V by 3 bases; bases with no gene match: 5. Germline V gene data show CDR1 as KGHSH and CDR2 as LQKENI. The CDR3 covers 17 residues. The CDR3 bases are TGTGCCAGCTCACCCCGGACTAGCGGGAGCTACACAGATACGCAGTATTTT. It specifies CASSPRTSGSYTDTQYF.

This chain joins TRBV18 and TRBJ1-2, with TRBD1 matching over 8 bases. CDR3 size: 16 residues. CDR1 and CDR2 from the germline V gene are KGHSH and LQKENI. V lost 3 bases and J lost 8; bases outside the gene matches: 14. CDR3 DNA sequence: TGTGCCAGCTCACCTAATTCTAGGGGACAGGCCTGGGGCTACACCTTC. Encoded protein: CASSPNSRGQAWGYTF.

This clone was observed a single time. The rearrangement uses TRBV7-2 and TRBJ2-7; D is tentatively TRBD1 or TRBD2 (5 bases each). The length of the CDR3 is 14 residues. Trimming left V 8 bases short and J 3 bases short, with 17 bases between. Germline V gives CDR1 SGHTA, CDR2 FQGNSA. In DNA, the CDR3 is TGTGCCAGCTCAAAGGGGACGGACATCTACGAGCAGTACTTC. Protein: CASSKGTDIYEQYF. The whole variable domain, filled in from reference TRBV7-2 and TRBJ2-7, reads GAGVSQSPSNKVTEKGKDVELRCDPISGHTALYWYRQSLGQGLEFLIYFQGNSAPDKSGLPSDRFSAERTGGSVSTLTIQRTQQEDSAVYLCASSKGTDIYEQYFGPGTRLTVT.

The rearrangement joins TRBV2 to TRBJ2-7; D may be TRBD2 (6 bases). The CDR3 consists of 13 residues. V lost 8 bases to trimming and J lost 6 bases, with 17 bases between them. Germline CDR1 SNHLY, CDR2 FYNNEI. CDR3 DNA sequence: TGTGCCAGCGCTAGCGATCCCCGGGGCGAGCAGTACTTC. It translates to CASASDPRGEQYF. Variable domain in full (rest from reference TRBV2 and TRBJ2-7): EPEVTQTPSHQVTQMGQEVILRCVPISNHLYFYWYRQILGQKVEFLVSFYNNEISEKSEIFDDQFSVERPDGSNFTLKIRSTKLEDSAMYFCASASDPRGEQYFGPGTRLTVT.

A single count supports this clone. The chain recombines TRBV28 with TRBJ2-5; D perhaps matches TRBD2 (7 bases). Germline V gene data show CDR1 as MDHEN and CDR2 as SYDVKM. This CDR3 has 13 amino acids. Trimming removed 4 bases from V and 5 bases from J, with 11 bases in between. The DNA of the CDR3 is TGTGCCAGCAGTTCGGGGGGCGCGGAGACCCAGTACTTC. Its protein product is CASSSGGAETQYF.

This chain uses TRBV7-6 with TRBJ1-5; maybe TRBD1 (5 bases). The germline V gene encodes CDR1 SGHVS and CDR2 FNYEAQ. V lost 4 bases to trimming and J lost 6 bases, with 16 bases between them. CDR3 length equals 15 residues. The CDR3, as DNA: TGTGCCAGCAGCTCAATGCTGGGGGATACTCAGCCCCAGCATTTT. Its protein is CASSSMLGDTQPQHF.

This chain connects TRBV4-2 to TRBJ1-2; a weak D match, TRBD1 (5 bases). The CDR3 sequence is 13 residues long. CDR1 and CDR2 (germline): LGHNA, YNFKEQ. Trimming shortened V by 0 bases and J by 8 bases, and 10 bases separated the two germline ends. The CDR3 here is CASSQDLAGGYTF. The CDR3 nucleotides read TGTGCCAGCAGCCAAGATTTAGCAGGGGGCTACACCTTC.

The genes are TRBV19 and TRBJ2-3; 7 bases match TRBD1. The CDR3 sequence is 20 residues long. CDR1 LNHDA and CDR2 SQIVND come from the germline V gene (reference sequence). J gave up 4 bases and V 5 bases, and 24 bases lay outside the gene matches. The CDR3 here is CASSLKIPLTEGGIADTQYF. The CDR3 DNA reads TGTGCCAGTAGTCTAAAAATACCATTAACCGAAGGGGGCATCGCAGATACGCAGTATTTT.

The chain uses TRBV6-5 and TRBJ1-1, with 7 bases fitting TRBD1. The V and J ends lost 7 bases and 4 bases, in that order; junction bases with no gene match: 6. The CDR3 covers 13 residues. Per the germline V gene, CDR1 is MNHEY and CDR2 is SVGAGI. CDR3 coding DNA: TGTGCCAGCACTCGACAGGGCGCCACTGAAGCTTTCTTT. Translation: CASTRQGATEAFF.

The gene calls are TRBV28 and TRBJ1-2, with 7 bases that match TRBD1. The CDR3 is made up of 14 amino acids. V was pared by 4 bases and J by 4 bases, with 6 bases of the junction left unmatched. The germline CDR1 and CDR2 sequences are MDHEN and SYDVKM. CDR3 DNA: TGTGCCAGCAGTTCCTACAGGGGTGGCTATGGCTACACCTTC. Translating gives CASSSYRGGYGYTF.

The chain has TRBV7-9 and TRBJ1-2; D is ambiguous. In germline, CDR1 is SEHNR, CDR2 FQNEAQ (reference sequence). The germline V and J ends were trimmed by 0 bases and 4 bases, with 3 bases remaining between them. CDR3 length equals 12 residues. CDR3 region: CASSLAAYGYTF. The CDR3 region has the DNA TGTGCCAGCAGCTTAGCGGCCTATGGCTACACCTTC.

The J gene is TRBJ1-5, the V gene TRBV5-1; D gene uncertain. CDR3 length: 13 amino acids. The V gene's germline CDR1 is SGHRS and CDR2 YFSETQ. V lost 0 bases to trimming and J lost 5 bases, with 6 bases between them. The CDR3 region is CASSLDGDQPQHF. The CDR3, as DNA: TGCGCCAGCAGCTTGGACGGGGATCAGCCCCAGCATTTT.

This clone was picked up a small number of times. The CDR3 reads CASRGPNNEQFF. For the CDR3, the DNA is TGTGCCAGCAGGGGACCCAACAATGAGCAGTTCTTC. The genes are TRBV6-5 and TRBJ2-1; D may correspond to TRBD1 or TRBD2 (5 bases each). Trimming left V 6 bases short and J 5 bases short, with 8 bases between. Germline V gene lookup returns CDR1 MNHEY and CDR2 SVGAGI. The CDR3 runs 12 residues.

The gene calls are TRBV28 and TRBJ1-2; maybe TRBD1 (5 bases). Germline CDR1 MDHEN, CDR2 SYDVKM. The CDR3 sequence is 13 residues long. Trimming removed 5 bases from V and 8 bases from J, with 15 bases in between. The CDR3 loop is CASSRDSTLGYTF. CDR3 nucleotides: TGTGCCAGCAGTCGAGACAGTACCCTCGGCTACACCTTC.

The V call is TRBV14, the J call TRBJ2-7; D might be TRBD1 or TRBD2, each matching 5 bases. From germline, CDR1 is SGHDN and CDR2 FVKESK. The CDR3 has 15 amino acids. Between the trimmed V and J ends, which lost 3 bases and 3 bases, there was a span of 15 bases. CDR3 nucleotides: TGTGCCAGCAGCCACAGGGACCAACCTAACTACGAGCAGTACTTC. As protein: CASSHRDQPNYEQYF.

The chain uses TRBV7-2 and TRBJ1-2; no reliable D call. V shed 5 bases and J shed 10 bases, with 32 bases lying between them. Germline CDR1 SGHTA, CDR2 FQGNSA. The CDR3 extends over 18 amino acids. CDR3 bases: TGTGCCAGCAGCCTAGGAGGTGGGGTTAGACGAGGCTCAGGTGCCTACACCTTC. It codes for CASSLGGGVRRGSGAYTF.

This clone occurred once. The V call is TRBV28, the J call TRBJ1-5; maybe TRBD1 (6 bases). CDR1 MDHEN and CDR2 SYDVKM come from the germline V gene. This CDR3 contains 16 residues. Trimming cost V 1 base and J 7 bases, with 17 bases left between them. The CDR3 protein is CASSLSPGVLGQPQHF. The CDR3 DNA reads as TGTGCCAGCAGTTTATCTCCAGGGGTCTTAGGACAGCCCCAGCATTTT.

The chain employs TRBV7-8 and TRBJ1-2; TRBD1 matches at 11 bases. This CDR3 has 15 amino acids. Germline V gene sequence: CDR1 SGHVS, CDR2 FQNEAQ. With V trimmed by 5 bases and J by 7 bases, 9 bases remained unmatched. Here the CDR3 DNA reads TGTGCCAGCAGCATTACCGGGACAGGGGGATTTGGCTACACCTTC. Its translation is CASSITGTGGFGYTF. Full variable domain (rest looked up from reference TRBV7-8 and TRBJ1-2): GAGVSQSPRYKVAKRGQDVALRCDPISGHVSLFWYQQALGQGPEFLTYFQNEAQLDKSGLPSDRFFAERPEGSVSTLKIQRTQQEDSAVYLCASSITGTGGFGYTFGSGTRLTVV.

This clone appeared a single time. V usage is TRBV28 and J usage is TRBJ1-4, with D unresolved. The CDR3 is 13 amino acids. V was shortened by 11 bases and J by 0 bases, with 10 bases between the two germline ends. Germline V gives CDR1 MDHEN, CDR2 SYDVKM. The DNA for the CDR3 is TGTGCCTCCGGCGGGACAACTAATGAAAAACTGTTTTTT. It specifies CASGGTTNEKLFF.

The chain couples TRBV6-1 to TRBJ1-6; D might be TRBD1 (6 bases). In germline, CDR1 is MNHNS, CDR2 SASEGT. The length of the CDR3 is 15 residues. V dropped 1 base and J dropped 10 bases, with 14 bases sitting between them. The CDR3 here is CASSEVFGGGSPLHF. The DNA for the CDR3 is TGTGCCAGCAGTGAAGTGTTCGGGGGGGGCTCACCCCTCCACTTT.

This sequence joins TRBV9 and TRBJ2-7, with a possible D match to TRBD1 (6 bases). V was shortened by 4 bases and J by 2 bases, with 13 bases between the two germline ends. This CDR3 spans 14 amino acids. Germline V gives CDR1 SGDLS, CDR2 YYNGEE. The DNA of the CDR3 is TGTGCCAGCAGCCCACACAGGGAACCCTACGAGCAGTACTTC. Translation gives CASSPHREPYEQYF.

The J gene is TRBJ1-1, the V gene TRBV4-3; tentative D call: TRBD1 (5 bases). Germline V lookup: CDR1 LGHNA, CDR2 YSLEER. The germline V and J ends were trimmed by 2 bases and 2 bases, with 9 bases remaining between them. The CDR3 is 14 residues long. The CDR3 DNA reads TGCGCCAGCAGCCAAAGGGGAACCAACACTGAAGCTTTCTTT. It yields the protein CASSQRGTNTEAFF.

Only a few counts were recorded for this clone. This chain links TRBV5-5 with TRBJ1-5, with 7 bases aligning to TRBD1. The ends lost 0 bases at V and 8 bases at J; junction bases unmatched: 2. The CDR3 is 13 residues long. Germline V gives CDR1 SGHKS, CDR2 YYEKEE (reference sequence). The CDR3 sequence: CASSLEGAKPQHF. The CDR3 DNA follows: TGTGCCAGCAGCTTGGAGGGGGCCAAGCCCCAGCATTTT. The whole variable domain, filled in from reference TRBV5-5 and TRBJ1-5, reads DAGVTQSPTHLIKTRGQQVTLRCSPISGHKSVSWYQQVLGQGPQFIFQYYEKEERGRGNFPDRFSARQFPNYSSELNVNALLLGDSALYLCASSLEGAKPQHFGDGTRLSIL.

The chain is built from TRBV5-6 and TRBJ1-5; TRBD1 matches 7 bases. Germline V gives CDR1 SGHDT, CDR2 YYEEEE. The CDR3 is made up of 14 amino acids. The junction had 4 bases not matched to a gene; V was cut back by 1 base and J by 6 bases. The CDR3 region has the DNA TGTGCCAGCAGCTTGATGACAGGGAGTCAGCCCCAGCATTTT. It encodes CASSLMTGSQPQHF.

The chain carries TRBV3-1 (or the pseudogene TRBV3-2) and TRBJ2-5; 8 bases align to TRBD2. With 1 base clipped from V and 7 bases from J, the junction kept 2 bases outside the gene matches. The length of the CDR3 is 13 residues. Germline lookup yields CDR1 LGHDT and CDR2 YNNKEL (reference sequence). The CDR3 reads CASSQAREGTQYF. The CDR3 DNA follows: TGTGCCAGCAGCCAAGCTCGGGAGGGGACCCAGTACTTC.